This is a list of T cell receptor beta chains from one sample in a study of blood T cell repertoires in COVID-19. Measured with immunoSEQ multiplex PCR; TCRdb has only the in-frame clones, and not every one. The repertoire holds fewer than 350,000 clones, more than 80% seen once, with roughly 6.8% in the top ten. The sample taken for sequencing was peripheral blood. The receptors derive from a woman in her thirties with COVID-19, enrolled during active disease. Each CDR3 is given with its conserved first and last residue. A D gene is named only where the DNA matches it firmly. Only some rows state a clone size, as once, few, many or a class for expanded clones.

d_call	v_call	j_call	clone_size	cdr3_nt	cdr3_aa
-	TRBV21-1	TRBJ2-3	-	-	CASSKECWGQGADTQYF
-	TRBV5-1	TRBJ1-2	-	TGCGCCAGCAGCTTGGGGGCTACTAACTATGGCTACACCTTC	CASSLGATNYGYTF
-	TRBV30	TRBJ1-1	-	TGTGCCTGGAGTCTGGGCTTGGCAAACACTGAAGCTTTCTTT	CAWSLGLANTEAFF
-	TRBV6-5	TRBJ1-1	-	TGTGCCAGCAGCCCCCGGATGGGCGACACTGAAGCTTTCTTT	CASSPRMGDTEAFF
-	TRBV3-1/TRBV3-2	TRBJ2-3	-	TGTGCCAGCAGCCAAGATCAGGCAAGGGGGTCCACAGATACGCAGTATTTT	CASSQDQARGSTDTQYF
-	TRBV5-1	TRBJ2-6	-	TGCGCCAGCAGCATACACAACTCTGGGGCCAACGTCCTGACTTTC	CASSIHNSGANVLTF
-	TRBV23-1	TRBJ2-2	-	TGCGCCAGCAGTCAATCGTGGACTACGAACACCGGGGAGCTGTTTTTT	CASSQSWTTNTGELFF
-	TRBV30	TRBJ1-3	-	TGTGCCTGGACCTATTACTCTGGAAACACCATATATTTT	CAWTYYSGNTIYF
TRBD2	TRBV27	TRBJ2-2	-	TGTGCCAGTAAGAGACGGGGGACTAGCGGTGACACCGGGGAGCTGTTTTTT	CASKRRGTSGDTGELFF
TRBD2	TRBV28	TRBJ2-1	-	TGTGCCAGCAGTCCCGAGCGGGGAGTGTACAATGAGCAGTTCTTC	CASSPERGVYNEQFF
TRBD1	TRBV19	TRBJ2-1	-	TGTGCCAGTAGATACAGGGGCCCATACAATGAGCAGTTCTTC	CASRYRGPYNEQFF
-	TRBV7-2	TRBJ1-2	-	TGTGCCAGCAGCTTAGAGAGACAGTCTTATGGCTACACCTTC	CASSLERQSYGYTF
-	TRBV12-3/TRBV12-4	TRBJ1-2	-	TGTGCCAGCAGTTCCCCTCCCGGGAATGGCTACACCTTC	CASSSPPGNGYTF
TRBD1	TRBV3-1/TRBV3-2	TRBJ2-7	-	TGTGCCAGCAGCCAAGGGGGACAGGGGGAAATATACGAGCAGTACTTC	CASSQGGQGEIYEQYF
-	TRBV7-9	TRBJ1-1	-	TGTGCCAGCAGCTCGACTGAAAACACTGAAGCTTTCTTT	CASSSTENTEAFF
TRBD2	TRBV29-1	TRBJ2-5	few	TGCAGCATTAGAGCGGGAGGCCAAGAGACCCAGTACTTC	CSIRAGGQETQYF
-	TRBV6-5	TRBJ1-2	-	TGTGCCAGCAGCCTCAGGGCGGGGGACTATGGCTACACCTTC	CASSLRAGDYGYTF
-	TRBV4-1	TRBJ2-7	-	TGCGCCAGCAGTCTTCCATGGACACTCTCCTCCTACGAGCAGTACTTC	CASSLPWTLSSYEQYF